Listed here is a single T cell receptor (beta chain). Which antigen it targets is not known. No much larger clone is present one base from it, and per-base qualities are unavailable. The data derive from a study of T cells after posttransplantation cyclophosphamide (dated by TCRdb to 2016 to 2017). Concerning the study at large: T cell repertoire reconstitution was tracked by TRB sequencing after myeloablative bone marrow transplantation in which posttransplantation cyclophosphamide was used as GVHD prophylaxis. Up to 3 additional blood samples from 2 to 5.2 years after transplant were also TRB-sequenced in 3 patients, as was pretransplant blood from 4 patients. Public TRB sequences were queried against a database of over 3,600 sequences associated with responses to pathogens, tumor antigens, self-antigens and alloantigens. TRB sequencing was performed on blood from all 35 or so PTCy patients with 1-year posttransplant specimens. Because TRA and TRB clonality were tightly correlated in fewer than 10 samples, subsequent TCR analyses were focused on TRB only. Samples from a few dozen PTCy-treated patients, along with samples from 15 to 20 of their related bone marrow donors, underwent antigen receptor sequencing. The research as a whole found: The TRB repertoires of T cells infiltrating skin or the GI tract showed only limited overlap with the TRB repertoires found in blood. At 1-2 months, donor-recipient similarity was low but rose over the first year, and the later blood repertoires were often dominated by donor CD8+ memory clones. Across 35 to 45 patients, TRB clonality was highly associated with recipient CMV seropositivity and CMV reactivation, and diversity in PTCy patients was similar to diversity in CNI/methotrexate controls.

Genomic DNA was used for TRB sequencing, which was performed with the immunoSEQ assay at survey resolution or with the hsTCRB kit. Processing in the source paper ran as follows. Initial read processing used immunoSEQ software, and repertoire analyses used the LymphoSeq R package. For each TRB dataset, clonality was calculated as 1 minus normalized Shannon entropy, and the Gini coefficient was computed as well. To infer phenotypes in unsorted samples, TRB sequences from sorted subsets of the recipient or donor were mapped onto the unsorted samples of the same recipient. TCRdb stores this immuneACCESS table with in-frame sequences only. Part of the clones is absent; in the studies checked, under half of the shortfall reflects unresolved V genes, and no reason is known for the rest. The DNA gave D and trimming, while V, J and clone size come from that table. Across this sample there are 3,100 or so clones, with about 60% seen only once. The ten largest clones capture 14% to 15% of the sample.

The sample's treatment or condition, from its label and the paper: high-dose cyclophosphamide on days +3 and +4 as single-agent GVHD prophylaxis. Patients in the PTCy group got busulfan and fludarabine conditioning, a marrow graft from a related or unrelated donor, and cyclophosphamide on days +3 and +4. PTCy-treated patients were drawn from a prospective multi-institutional clinical trial. Mononuclear cells from peripheral blood and bone marrow were separated by Ficoll-Hypaque density centrifugation and then cryopreserved. V loses 4 bases at its end and J loses 2 bases; junction bases beyond the gene matches: 6. The CDR3 sequence holds 15 residues, the cysteine and phenylalanine included. The read is trimmed to its CDR3 DNA, 45 bases read in frame from base 1. Reading the germline V gene (reference sequence) gives CDR1 SGHNT and CDR2 YYREEE.

Sequences were derived from PBMCs, sampled 30 days after allogeneic stem cell transplant with posttransplant cyclophosphamide. The chain is made from TRBV5-4 and TRBJ1-3; 7 middle bases align to TRBD1. This TCR was recovered from a male patient aged 60-69 years who received an allogeneic stem cell transplant from a related donor and was CMV-positive. After a transplant, the donor of the graft may account for some T cells. The sequenced DNA is TGTGCCAGCAGCCTGAAGACAGGGACTGGAAACACCATATATTTT. This codes for CASSLKTGTGNTIYF. Outside the CDR3, residues come from the reference TRBV5-4 and TRBJ1-3 proteins, so the full variable domain is: ETGVTQSPTHLIKTRGQQVTLRCSSQSGHNTVSWYQQALGQGPQFIFQYYREEENGRGNFPPRFSGLQFPNYSSELNVNALELDDSALYLCASSLKTGTGNTIYFGEGSWLTVV.